Listed below are T cell receptor beta chains from one sample, sequenced in a study of blood T cell repertoires in COVID-19. Data came from immunoSEQ multiplex PCR; TCRdb stores just in-frame clones and leaves some out. The table shows 130,000 or so clones, with about 88% occurring only once. The sequenced sample was peripheral blood. The receptors shown here come from an elderly woman with acute or convalescent COVID-19. CDR3s include the opening cysteine and the closing phenylalanine or tryptophan. D genes are given only for firm matches. The size entry is marked missing in some rows and otherwise reads once, few, many or a size class.

D gene: TRBD1
J gene: TRBJ1-1
clone size: -
V gene: TRBV7-2
CDR3 DNA: TGTGCCAGCAGCTTAGTCGCTCGACAGGGGGGGACTGAAGCTTTCTTT
CDR3 protein: CASSLVARQGGTEAFF

D gene: TRBD2
J gene: TRBJ2-7
clone size: -
V gene: TRBV19
CDR3 DNA: TGTGCCAGTAGCCCCCAAGCGGGAGCCTACGAGCAGTACTTC
CDR3 protein: CASSPQAGAYEQYF

D gene: -
J gene: TRBJ1-2
clone size: -
V gene: TRBV3-1/TRBV3-2
CDR3 DNA: TGTGCCAGCGGGGCAGCCACTAACTATGGCTACACCTTC
CDR3 protein: CASGAATNYGYTF

D gene: -
J gene: TRBJ1-2
clone size: -
V gene: TRBV19
CDR3 DNA: TGTGCCAGTAGTACAACCTCGAGTTCTAACTATGGCTACACCTTC
CDR3 protein: CASSTTSSSNYGYTF

D gene: TRBD1
J gene: TRBJ2-1
clone size: -
V gene: TRBV5-6
CDR3 DNA: TGTGCCAGCAGCTTTTATTGGGGACAGACCCTCTACAATGAGCAGTTCTTC
CDR3 protein: CASSFYWGQTLYNEQFF

D gene: -
J gene: TRBJ1-2
clone size: -
V gene: TRBV5-1
CDR3 DNA: TGCGCCAGCAGGCCGGACAGCTCTGGGCGCACCTTC
CDR3 protein: CASRPDSSGRTF

D gene: -
J gene: TRBJ1-1
clone size: -
V gene: TRBV6-5
CDR3 DNA: TGTGCCAGCAGTTACTCGGACAGAATGAACACTGAAGCTTTCTTT
CDR3 protein: CASSYSDRMNTEAFF

D gene: TRBD1
J gene: TRBJ2-7
clone size: -
V gene: TRBV29-1
CDR3 DNA: TGCAGCGCTGAGGGTGGCAGGGGGAGCGACGAGCAGTACTTC
CDR3 protein: CSAEGGRGSDEQYF

D gene: TRBD1
J gene: TRBJ2-2
clone size: -
V gene: TRBV5-1
CDR3 DNA: TGCGCCAGCAGCTTGGGGACAGGGGAAGTCACCGGGGAGCTGTTTTTT
CDR3 protein: CASSLGTGEVTGELFF

D gene: -
J gene: TRBJ1-5
clone size: -
V gene: TRBV5-8
CDR3 DNA: TGTGCCAGCAGCCCCGGGACTTTCAATCAGCCCCAGCATTTT
CDR3 protein: CASSPGTFNQPQHF

D gene: TRBD1
J gene: TRBJ2-7
clone size: -
V gene: TRBV5-1
CDR3 DNA: TGCGCCAGCAGCTCCCCGGGACAGGGGAAAAACGAGCAGTACTTC
CDR3 protein: CASSSPGQGKNEQYF

D gene: -
J gene: TRBJ1-2
clone size: -
V gene: TRBV6-5
CDR3 DNA: TGTGCCAGCAAAGACAGGAACTATGGCTACACCTTC
CDR3 protein: CASKDRNYGYTF

D gene: -
J gene: TRBJ1-5
clone size: -
V gene: TRBV6-2/TRBV6-3
CDR3 DNA: TGTGCCAGCAGCCCGGGGGGGATCGGCAATCAGCCCCAGCATTTT
CDR3 protein: CASSPGGIGNQPQHF

D gene: TRBD1
J gene: TRBJ2-3
clone size: -
V gene: TRBV5-1
CDR3 DNA: TGCGCCAGCAGCAGAGCAGGGGGCGAAACTATCACAGATACGCAGTATTTT
CDR3 protein: CASSRAGGETITDTQYF

D gene: TRBD1
J gene: TRBJ2-3
clone size: -
V gene: TRBV13
CDR3 DNA: TGTGCCAGCAGCTTAGAGGGACAGGGACCAGATACGCAGTATTTT
CDR3 protein: CASSLEGQGPDTQYF

D gene: TRBD1
J gene: TRBJ1-3
clone size: -
V gene: TRBV11-2
CDR3 DNA: TGTGCCAGCAGCTTAGAGGACAGGTCCTCTGGAAACACCATATATTTT
CDR3 protein: CASSLEDRSSGNTIYF

D gene: TRBD1
J gene: TRBJ1-4
clone size: once
V gene: TRBV19
CDR3 DNA: TGTGCCAGTAGTTGGTCCGGGACAGGGCTGGAAAAACTGTTTTTT
CDR3 protein: CASSWSGTGLEKLFF

D gene: TRBD2
J gene: TRBJ2-7
clone size: -
V gene: TRBV5-6
CDR3 DNA: TGTGCCAGCAGCTTGGAAGAGCGGGAGTCTCGCAGGGCCCTTCGCGAGCAGTACTTC
CDR3 protein: CASSLEERESRRALREQYF

D gene: -
J gene: TRBJ1-1
clone size: -
V gene: TRBV5-1
CDR3 DNA: TGCGCCAGCAGCTTAGAGGGAAACACTGAAGCTTTCTTT
CDR3 protein: CASSLEGNTEAFF

D gene: -
J gene: TRBJ1-1
clone size: -
V gene: TRBV27
CDR3 DNA: TGTGCCAGCAGTCCCACAAGGGAGGACACTGAAGCTTTCTTT
CDR3 protein: CASSPTREDTEAFF

D gene: TRBD1
J gene: TRBJ1-5
clone size: -
V gene: TRBV7-2
CDR3 DNA: TGTGCCAGCAGCGGGGACAGGGGTAATCAGCCCCAGCATTTT
CDR3 protein: CASSGDRGNQPQHF

D gene: TRBD1
J gene: TRBJ2-7
clone size: -
V gene: TRBV6-2/TRBV6-3
CDR3 DNA: TGTGCCAGCAGTTACCACCCGGGACAGGGGGACAAGCAGTACTTC
CDR3 protein: CASSYHPGQGDKQYF

D gene: -
J gene: TRBJ2-7
clone size: -
V gene: TRBV19
CDR3 DNA: TGTGCCAGTAGTATTGGGACTCTCTACGAGCAGTACTTC
CDR3 protein: CASSIGTLYEQYF

D gene: TRBD2
J gene: TRBJ2-7
clone size: -
V gene: TRBV6-5
CDR3 DNA: TGTGCCAGCAAAAGGGGGACTAGTAGCTACGAGCAGTACTTC
CDR3 protein: CASKRGTSSYEQYF

D gene: TRBD1
J gene: TRBJ1-2
clone size: -
V gene: TRBV27
CDR3 DNA: TGTGCCAGCAGCCCCTGGACAGGGGGCTATGGCTACACCTTC
CDR3 protein: CASSPWTGGYGYTF

D gene: -
J gene: TRBJ1-5
clone size: once
V gene: TRBV6-2/TRBV6-3
CDR3 DNA: TGTGCCAGCAGTTACCGTACAGGGCCCAGCGGGCCCCAGCATTTT
CDR3 protein: CASSYRTGPSGPQHF